A selection of T cell receptor beta chains follows, all from one sample in a study of shared clonotypes between healthy human individuals. Profiled with immunoSEQ multiplex PCR; TCRdb holds only in-frame clones, not every one. This sample has some 680,000 clones; 55% to 85% occur once, and the top ten carry around 2%. Sequences were obtained from memory CD4+ T cells sorted from blood. These receptors all come from a woman aged 30 to 39 in good health. CDR3s include the opening cysteine and the closing phenylalanine or tryptophan. A D gene is named only where the DNA matches it firmly. Clone size is stated in some rows and not others, as once, few, many or a class when expanded.

CDR3nt: TGCGCCAGCAGCCCCCCGGCCCCCAATGAGCAGTTCTTC
CDR3aa: CASSPPAPNEQFF
d_gene: -
j_gene: TRBJ2-1
v_gene: TRBV5-1
abundance: -

CDR3nt: TGTGCCAGTAGTCCCCCGGACACACGTCGCTATGGCTACACCTTC
CDR3aa: CASSPPDTRRYGYTF
d_gene: -
j_gene: TRBJ1-2
v_gene: TRBV19
abundance: many

CDR3nt: TGCGCCAGCAGCTGGGGCAGGGGTTCAGATACGCAGTATTTT
CDR3aa: CASSWGRGSDTQYF
d_gene: -
j_gene: TRBJ2-3
v_gene: TRBV5-1
abundance: once

CDR3nt: TGTGCCAGCAGCTTAGTGAGACTAGCGGTGAACACCGGGGAGCTGTTTTTT
CDR3aa: CASSLVRLAVNTGELFF
d_gene: TRBD2
j_gene: TRBJ2-2
v_gene: TRBV11-2
abundance: -

CDR3nt: TGTGCCAGTAGTAAGCCTGAACTAGCGTCGGCGCAGTATTTT
CDR3aa: CASSKPELASAQYF
d_gene: TRBD2
j_gene: TRBJ2-3
v_gene: TRBV19
abundance: -

CDR3nt: TGTGCCAGCAGTTTCTCGTTTAGGGAGGCGGCCACTGAAGCTTTCTTT
CDR3aa: CASSFSFREAATEAFF
d_gene: -
j_gene: TRBJ1-1
v_gene: TRBV28
abundance: -

CDR3nt: TGTGCCAGCAGCTCGGGTGTTGCTCAGCCCCAGCATTTT
CDR3aa: CASSSGVAQPQHF
d_gene: -
j_gene: TRBJ1-5
v_gene: TRBV7-6
abundance: -

CDR3nt: TGTGCCAGCAGTGAACCCCACCGGACAGGGTCCTACGAGCAGTACTTC
CDR3aa: CASSEPHRTGSYEQYF
d_gene: TRBD1
j_gene: TRBJ2-7
v_gene: TRBV2
abundance: -

CDR3nt: TGCGCCAGCAGCCAAGAAGGGACTAGCGGGAGGATCCCCAGCTCCTACAATGAGCAGTTCTTC
CDR3aa: CASSQEGTSGRIPSSYNEQFF
d_gene: TRBD2
j_gene: TRBJ2-1
v_gene: TRBV4-1
abundance: -

CDR3nt: TGTGCCAGCAGCCCCGGCCTAACCTACGAGCAGTACTTC
CDR3aa: CASSPGLTYEQYF
d_gene: -
j_gene: TRBJ2-7
v_gene: TRBV28
abundance: -

CDR3nt: TGTGCCAGCAGCCCTGGGACAGGGGATCAGCCCCAGCATTTT
CDR3aa: CASSPGTGDQPQHF
d_gene: TRBD1
j_gene: TRBJ1-5
v_gene: TRBV11-2
abundance: -

CDR3nt: TGTGCCAGCAGCGTCTCTAGCGAATCTTCCGAGCAGTACTTC
CDR3aa: CASSVSSESSEQYF
d_gene: -
j_gene: TRBJ2-7
v_gene: TRBV9
abundance: few

CDR3nt: TGTGCCAGCAAGGACCCAGACTACGAGCAGTACTTC
CDR3aa: CASKDPDYEQYF
d_gene: -
j_gene: TRBJ2-7
v_gene: TRBV2
abundance: -

CDR3nt: TGTGCCAGCAGTTCGGACAGGAGATGGGCCTACGAGCAGTACTTC
CDR3aa: CASSSDRRWAYEQYF
d_gene: TRBD1
j_gene: TRBJ2-7
v_gene: TRBV28
abundance: few

CDR3nt: TGTGCCAGCAGTGATGACAATGAAGCTTTCTTT
CDR3aa: CASSDDNEAFF
d_gene: -
j_gene: TRBJ1-1
v_gene: TRBV6-5
abundance: once

CDR3nt: TGTGCCAGCAGCCGGACAGGGACTAGCATCTTAAGAGCAGATACGCAGTATTTT
CDR3aa: CASSRTGTSILRADTQYF
d_gene: -
j_gene: TRBJ2-3
v_gene: TRBV7-9
abundance: -

CDR3nt: TGTGCCAGCAGCTTAATGGGAAACACCATATATTTT
CDR3aa: CASSLMGNTIYF
d_gene: -
j_gene: TRBJ1-3
v_gene: TRBV7-9
abundance: -

CDR3nt: TGTGCCAGTAGTATAGGTTCCGGGACAGCCTCCTACGAGCAGTACTTC
CDR3aa: CASSIGSGTASYEQYF
d_gene: TRBD1
j_gene: TRBJ2-7
v_gene: TRBV19
abundance: -

CDR3nt: TGTGCCAGCAGCTTCGACCAGGGAAGGCAGTACTTC
CDR3aa: CASSFDQGRQYF
d_gene: -
j_gene: TRBJ2-5
v_gene: TRBV7-2
abundance: -

CDR3nt: TGTGCCAGCAGCGCGGGAGGGGAAAAACTGTTTTTT
CDR3aa: CASSAGGEKLFF
d_gene: -
j_gene: TRBJ1-4
v_gene: TRBV5-4
abundance: -

CDR3nt: TGTGCCAGCAGTGAAGCGGGAGGGCCGGCCGGGGAGCTGTTTTTT
CDR3aa: CASSEAGGPAGELFF
d_gene: TRBD2
j_gene: TRBJ2-2
v_gene: TRBV2
abundance: -

CDR3nt: TGTGCCAGCAGGGTGGGGGACCCGAACACCGGGGAGCTGTTTTTT
CDR3aa: CASRVGDPNTGELFF
d_gene: -
j_gene: TRBJ2-2
v_gene: TRBV9
abundance: -

CDR3nt: TGCGCCAGCAGCCAAGCTAAGCGGGAAGGGACTGAAGCTTTCTTT
CDR3aa: CASSQAKREGTEAFF
d_gene: -
j_gene: TRBJ1-1
v_gene: TRBV4-1
abundance: once

CDR3nt: TGTGCCAGCAGCCAAGATGCCCTAGGGGCGGGAGGTCCCCACGAGCAGTACTTC
CDR3aa: CASSQDALGAGGPHEQYF
d_gene: TRBD2
j_gene: TRBJ2-7
v_gene: TRBV14
abundance: -

CDR3nt: TGTGCCAGCAGTCACCAACAGGGGACCCTAGAGACCCAGTACTTC
CDR3aa: CASSHQQGTLETQYF
d_gene: TRBD1
j_gene: TRBJ2-5
v_gene: TRBV7-2
abundance: few

CDR3nt: TGTGCCAGTTGCCAACTAGCGGGGTTCGGGCAGTTCTTC
CDR3aa: CASCQLAGFGQFF
d_gene: TRBD2
j_gene: TRBJ2-1
v_gene: TRBV28
abundance: -

CDR3nt: TGTGCCAGCAGCCAAGACGGCGAGGGGAGCTCTGGAAACACCATATATTTT
CDR3aa: CASSQDGEGSSGNTIYF
d_gene: -
j_gene: TRBJ1-3
v_gene: TRBV14
abundance: -

CDR3nt: TGCGCCAGCAGCGAGGATACAGGGGGCTCGGATGGCTACACCTTC
CDR3aa: CASSEDTGGSDGYTF
d_gene: TRBD1
j_gene: TRBJ1-2
v_gene: TRBV5-1
abundance: -

CDR3nt: TGTGCCAGTAGCACCTTTAGCGGGAGGGTCTACGAGCAGTACTTC
CDR3aa: CASSTFSGRVYEQYF
d_gene: TRBD2
j_gene: TRBJ2-7
v_gene: TRBV19
abundance: -

CDR3nt: TGCGCCAGCAGTGAGGAAAGATCGGCTACCCAGTACTTC
CDR3aa: CASSEERSATQYF
d_gene: -
j_gene: TRBJ2-5
v_gene: TRBV10-2
abundance: -

CDR3nt: TGTGCCAGCAGTTCCCCCGCAGGGGACAGAAAAAAACTGTTTTTT
CDR3aa: CASSSPAGDRKKLFF
d_gene: TRBD1
j_gene: TRBJ1-4
v_gene: TRBV28
abundance: once

CDR3nt: TGTGCCAGTAGGATCCGGGTCGCCGGGGAGCTGTTTTTT
CDR3aa: CASRIRVAGELFF
d_gene: -
j_gene: TRBJ2-2
v_gene: TRBV19
abundance: -

CDR3nt: TGTGCTAGTGGTTTGGTAGACGGGGCCAAAAGCTTGTACACTGAAGCTTTCTTT
CDR3aa: CASGLVDGAKSLYTEAFF
d_gene: -
j_gene: TRBJ1-1
v_gene: TRBV12-5
abundance: -